This T cell receptor (beta chain) emerged from a study of cytomegalovirus exposure and HLA in healthy donors. At the level of the study: Of all 400 or so donors who were genotyped, roughly 83% belonged to the Caucasian-associated ancestry cluster. General study results and limits: Cytomegalovirus association was assigned to some 160 TCR beta chains. Immune exposure information available was restricted to CMV serostatus. In a later analysis, compared with equally common non-associated chains, HLA-associated beta chains were more expanded.

The germline V gene has CDR1 LNHDA and CDR2 SQIVND (reference sequence). The CDR3 extends over 14 amino acids. The trim removed 5 bases at V and 6 bases at J, leaving 10 bases unmatched. It was with 60 Vbeta and 13 Jbeta primers that the PCR ran. Measured with immunoSEQ multiplex PCR; TCRdb has only the in-frame clones, and not every one. Among around 130,000 clones listed, roughly 66% were seen once. With respect to this clone: Its cognate antigen is unknown.

This TCR was sampled from a man aged 18-30 years in good health and CMV-seronegative. Sequencing input: PBMCs. The chain uses TRBV19 and TRBJ2-7; 7 nucleotides agree with TRBD1. CDR3 region: CASSPDDRVREQYF. CDR3 nucleotides: TGTGCCAGTAGTCCAGACGACAGGGTCCGCGAGCAGTACTTC.